This T cell receptor beta chain came from a study of T cell responses to AZD1222 COVID-19 vaccine. Overall study: Timing groups of about 4 and about 12 weeks for second doses were pooled. The study's findings and limits: Donors were chiefly white British, with a greater number of females, and clonal diversity was perhaps underestimated. CD4 TCRs associated with vaccination spanned spike, dominating at 160-218 and 743-854.

The data were produced by immunoSEQ multiplex PCR, yet TCRdb's version contains in-frame clones alone and is incomplete. The data contain 75,000 to 100,000 clones, around 89% of them singletons. Germline values: CDR1 GTSNPN, CDR2 SVGIG (reference sequence). Germline trimming cut 3 bases from V and 9 bases from J; bases unmatched to any gene: 3. The CDR3 has 11 amino acids. This clone was counted a single time. The antigen is not known. J is TRBJ1-1 and V is TRBV30, with 8 nucleotides matching TRBD1. This TCR was sampled from an adult in good health. Sequences were derived from peripheral blood, sampled on day 0 of AZD1222 vaccination. The CDR3 spells CAWRGQGQAFF. The CDR3 bases are TGTGCCTGGAGAGGACAGGGACAAGCTTTCTTT.